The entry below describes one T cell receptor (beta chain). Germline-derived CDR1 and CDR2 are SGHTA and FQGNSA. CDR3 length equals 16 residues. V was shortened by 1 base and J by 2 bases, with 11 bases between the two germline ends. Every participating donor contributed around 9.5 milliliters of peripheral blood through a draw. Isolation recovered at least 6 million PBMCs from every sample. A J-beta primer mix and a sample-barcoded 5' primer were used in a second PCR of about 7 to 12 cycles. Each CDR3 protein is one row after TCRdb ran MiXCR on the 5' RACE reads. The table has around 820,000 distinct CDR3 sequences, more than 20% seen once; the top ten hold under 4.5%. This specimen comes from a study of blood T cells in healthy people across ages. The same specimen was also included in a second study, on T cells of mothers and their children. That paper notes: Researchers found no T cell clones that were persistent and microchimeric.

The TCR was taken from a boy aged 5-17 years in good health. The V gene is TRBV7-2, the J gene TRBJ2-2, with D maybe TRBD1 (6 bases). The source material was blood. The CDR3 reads CASSLVGTINTGELFF. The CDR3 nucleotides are TGTGCCAGCAGCTTAGTTGGGACAATAAACACCGGGGAGCTGTTTTTT. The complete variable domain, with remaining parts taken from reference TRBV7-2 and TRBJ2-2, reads GAGVSQSPSNKVTEKGKDVELRCDPISGHTALYWYRQSLGQGLEFLIYFQGNSAPDKSGLPSDRFSAERTGGSVSTLTIQRTQQEDSAVYLCASSLVGTINTGELFFGEGSRLTVL.